A selection of T cell receptor beta chains follows, all from one sample in a study of cytomegalovirus exposure and HLA in healthy donors. This table comes from immunoSEQ multiplex PCR, and its TCRdb copy is limited to in-frame clones, with some not included. The sample contains approximately 110,000 clones, about 81% of which appear only once. Sequencing was done on a sample of PBMCs. Source of these receptors: a woman aged 25-40 years in good health and CMV-seronegative. The CDR3 runs from the conserved cysteine through the conserved F or W. A D gene is named only where the DNA matches it firmly. Clone size is not always given. Where it is, it says once, few, many or a class for expanded clones.

CDR3 length | D gene | J gene | V gene | clone size | CDR3 DNA | CDR3 protein
10 | NA | TRBJ2-3 | TRBV7-9 | NA | TGTTCCAGCAGCCCGGGGACGCAGTATTTT | CSSSPGTQYF
15 | NA | TRBJ2-7 | TRBV30 | NA | TGTGCCTGGAGTGTAGCGGGTGGACGATCCTACGAGCAGTACTTC | CAWSVAGGRSYEQYF
13 | NA | TRBJ1-1 | TRBV6-1 | NA | TGTGCCAGCAGTCGGAGCGAGAACACTGAAGCTTTCTTT | CASSRSENTEAFF
14 | NA | TRBJ1-1 | TRBV7-9 | NA | TGTTCCAGCAGCTTTTCTCAGGGTGGCACTGAAGCTTTCTTT | CSSSFSQGGTEAFF
15 | NA | TRBJ2-1 | TRBV6-4 | NA | TGTGCCAGCAGTGAGACGAGCGGTGGCTACAATGAGCAGTTCTTC | CASSETSGGYNEQFF
13 | NA | TRBJ1-1 | TRBV7-9 | few | TGTGCCAGCAGAACATCACGGAACACTGAAGCTTTCTTT | CASRTSRNTEAFF
13 | NA | TRBJ1-1 | TRBV13 | NA | TGTGCCAGCAGCCCCCCCCGGGGTACTGAAGCTTTCTTT | CASSPPRGTEAFF
14 | NA | TRBJ2-1 | TRBV7-2 | NA | TGTGCCAGCAGCCCCGCGAGCTCCTACAATGAGCAGTTCTTC | CASSPASSYNEQFF
16 | TRBD1 | TRBJ2-1 | TRBV7-7 | NA | TGTGCTAGCAGCCAAACCCTCGCAGGGGGCTGGAATGAGCAGTTCTTC | CASSQTLAGGWNEQFF
13 | NA | TRBJ2-7 | TRBV29-1 | NA | TGCAGCGCCCAAACCGGACAGACCTACGAGCAGTACTTC | CSAQTGQTYEQYF
16 | TRBD1 | TRBJ1-2 | TRBV11-2 | NA | TGTGCCAGCAGCTCCCTTCGGACAGGGATCTGGGACGGCTACACCTTC | CASSSLRTGIWDGYTF